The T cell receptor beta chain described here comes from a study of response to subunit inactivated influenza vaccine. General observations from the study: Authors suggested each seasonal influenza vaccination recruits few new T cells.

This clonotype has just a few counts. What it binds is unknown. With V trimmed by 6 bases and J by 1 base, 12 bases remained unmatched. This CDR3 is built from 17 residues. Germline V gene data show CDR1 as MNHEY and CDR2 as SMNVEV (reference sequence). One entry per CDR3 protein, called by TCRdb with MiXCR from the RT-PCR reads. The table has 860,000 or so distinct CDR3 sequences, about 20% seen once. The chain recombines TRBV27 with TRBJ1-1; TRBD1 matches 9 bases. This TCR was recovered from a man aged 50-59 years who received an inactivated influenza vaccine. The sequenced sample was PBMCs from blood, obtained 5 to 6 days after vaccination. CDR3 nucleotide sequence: TGTGCCAGCAGCCACGGGACAGGGTCATTGGCGAACACTGAAGCTTTCTTT. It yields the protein CASSHGTGSLANTEAFF.